Listed below are T cell receptor beta chains from one sample, sequenced in a study of Ad26.COV2.S vaccination and SARS-CoV-2 variants. Repertoires were generated with immunoSEQ multiplex PCR, while TCRdb's copy carries only in-frame clones and drops some. The sample has about 680,000 clones; about 89% are singletons. The material was peripheral blood, obtained in a trial of Ad26.COV2.S vaccine versus placebo. All receptors derive from a person aged 18-60 years who received the Ad26.COV2.S COVID-19 vaccine or a placebo. Each CDR3 is given with its conserved first and last residue. Each record gives: V gene, clone size, D gene, J gene, CDR3 DNA, CDR3 protein. D genes are given only for firm matches. Clone size appears in some rows only: once, few, many, or a class for an expanded clone.

V: TRBV5-6
size: -
D: -
J: TRBJ2-7
DNA: TGTGCCAGCAGCTTGTTCTGGACTCCTTACGAGCAGTACTTC
CDR3: CASSLFWTPYEQYF

V: TRBV21-1
size: -
D: -
J: TRBJ1-2
DNA: TGTGCCAGTATACATGGCGTGGACAGCCGCTTC
CDR3: CASIHGVDSRF

V: TRBV30
size: -
D: -
J: TRBJ2-3
DNA: TGTGCCTGTTGGGGTAGCGGTACGCAGTATTTT
CDR3: CACWGSGTQYF

V: TRBV18
size: once
D: -
J: TRBJ1-1
DNA: TGTGCCAGCTCACCGCAGGACACCCAAGCCACTGAAGCTTTCTTT
CDR3: CASSPQDTQATEAFF

V: TRBV11-2
size: -
D: TRBD2
J: TRBJ2-1
DNA: TGTGCCAGCAGCTACACCCTAGCGGGAGCAGGGTACAATGAGCAGTTCTTC
CDR3: CASSYTLAGAGYNEQFF

V: TRBV30
size: -
D: -
J: TRBJ2-2
DNA: TGTGCCTGGAAAATTGCCGGGTCGAACACCGGGGAGCTGTTTTTT
CDR3: CAWKIAGSNTGELFF

V: TRBV30
size: -
D: -
J: TRBJ2-7
DNA: TGTGCCTGGAGTGTACATAACAATGGGGAGCAGTACTTC
CDR3: CAWSVHNNGEQYF

V: TRBV18
size: -
D: -
J: TRBJ2-1
DNA: TGTGCCAGCTCACGCGGGACGGCGAATGAGCAGTTCTTC
CDR3: CASSRGTANEQFF

V: TRBV3-1/TRBV3-2
size: few
D: TRBD1
J: TRBJ2-7
DNA: TGTGCCAGCAGTAAAAGGGGACAGTCCTACGAGCAGTACTTC
CDR3: CASSKRGQSYEQYF

V: TRBV20-1
size: few
D: -
J: TRBJ2-7
DNA: TGCAGTGCTGGCGATCGATTTGAGCAGTACTTC
CDR3: CSAGDRFEQYF

V: TRBV29-1
size: -
D: -
J: TRBJ1-1
DNA: TGCAGCGTCCGAGGGGGGTCGAACACTGAAGCTTTCTTT
CDR3: CSVRGGSNTEAFF

V: TRBV5-1
size: -
D: -
J: TRBJ2-2
DNA: TGCGCCAGCCAAGGCAGGTCGAACACCGGGGAGCTGTTTTTT
CDR3: CASQGRSNTGELFF

V: TRBV24-1
size: -
D: -
J: TRBJ2-2
DNA: TGTGCCACCAGTGATTCCCAATGGAACACCGGGGAGCTGTTTTTT
CDR3: CATSDSQWNTGELFF

V: TRBV5-4
size: few
D: -
J: TRBJ1-2
DNA: TGTGCCGGATCGTCGGACGGCAACTATGGCTACACCTTC
CDR3: CAGSSDGNYGYTF

V: TRBV4-1
size: -
D: -
J: TRBJ2-6
DNA: TGCGCCAGCAGCCAAGATAAGAGGTTCTGGGCCAACGTCCTGACTTTC
CDR3: CASSQDKRFWANVLTF